Following are 10 T cell receptor beta chains from one sample sequenced in a study of T cell responses to AZD1222 COVID-19 vaccine. Here immunoSEQ multiplex PCR was the method, and the copy in TCRdb shows in-frame clones only, minus some. The table shows more than 150,000 clones, with about 92% occurring only once. The specimen was peripheral blood, collected on day 0 of AZD1222 vaccination. The receptors stem from an adult in good health.

V and J are TRBV6-5 and TRBJ2-1; D gene ambiguous. V gave up 8 bases and J gave up 6 bases, with 5 bases separating them. Germline lookup yields CDR1 MNHEY and CDR2 SVGAGI. This CDR3 spans 10 amino acids. The CDR3 spells CASLANEQFF. CDR3 sequence (DNA): TGTGCCAGCTTAGCCAATGAGCAGTTCTTC.

The chain combines TRBV10-3 with TRBJ2-1, with TRBD2 matching over 13 bases. CDR3 length: 15 residues. The ends lost 7 bases at V and 9 bases at J; junction bases unmatched: 9. The germline V gene has CDR1 ENHRY and CDR2 SYGVKD. DNA of the CDR3: TGTGCCATCACCCCAGGGACTAGCGGGATTCGTGAGCAGTTCTTC. Protein: CAITPGTSGIREQFF.

This chain connects TRBV7-2 to TRBJ2-7; 14 positions match TRBD2. Germline loops: CDR1 SGHTA, CDR2 FQGNSA. Losses at the gene ends were 5 bases for V and 0 bases for J; bases not matched to a gene: 9. The CDR3 has 18 amino acids. The CDR3 region has the DNA TGTGCCAGCAGCCCGGGACTAGCGGGAGCGGTGGACTCCTACGAGCAGTACTTC. Residues: CASSPGLAGAVDSYEQYF.

This clone has a handful of counts. The chain recombines TRBV4-1 with TRBJ1-2; D may be TRBD1 (5 bases). This CDR3 is 15 amino acids long. V was pared by 4 bases and J by 7 bases, with 19 bases between. Germline CDR1 reads MGHRA; CDR2 reads YSYEKL. CDR3 region: CASSLTPGTELGYTF. CDR3 nucleotides: TGCGCCAGCAGCCTAACCCCCGGGACCGAACTTGGCTACACCTTC.

The chain is built from TRBV19 and TRBJ1-1; D not certain. Germline V gives CDR1 LNHDA, CDR2 SQIVND (reference sequence). The CDR3 consists of 13 residues. Trimming stripped 3 bases from V and 1 base from J, with 6 bases between. Written as DNA, the CDR3 is TGTGCCAGTAGTATCAACAAGAACACTGAAGCTTTCTTT. This gives the protein CASSINKNTEAFF.

The gene calls are TRBV14 and TRBJ2-4; 7 nucleotides align to TRBD2. This CDR3 has 13 amino acids. CDR1 and CDR2 (germline): SGHDN, FVKESK. V was pared by 5 bases and J by 7 bases, with 5 bases of the junction left unmatched. CDR3 DNA: TGTGCCAGCAGCTTCACCGGGGGGAACATTCAGTACTTC. Residues: CASSFTGGNIQYF.

The genes are TRBV4-1 and TRBJ1-2; 8 bases match TRBD1. V shed 3 bases and J 2 bases; nucleotides not matched to a gene: 2. The CDR3 covers 14 residues. Germline V CDR1 and CDR2: MGHRA, YSYEKL. The CDR3 sequence is CASSHQGANYGYTF. CDR3 sequence (DNA): TGCGCCAGCAGCCACCAGGGGGCAAACTATGGCTACACCTTC.

A single count supports this clone. This rearrangement joins TRBV3-1 (or the pseudogene TRBV3-2) to TRBJ1-6; D is perhaps TRBD1 (5 bases). V was trimmed by 3 bases and J by 7 bases, leaving 13 bases between them. The germline gives CDR1 LGHDT, CDR2 YNNKEL (reference sequence). The length of the CDR3 is 15 residues. CDR3 DNA: TGTGCCAGCAGCCACCGGGACCGGCCCAATTCACCCCTCCACTTT. Amino acid sequence: CASSHRDRPNSPLHF.

The chain joins TRBV6-5 to TRBJ1-1; D ambiguous. Germline V gene lookup returns CDR1 MNHEY and CDR2 SVGAGI. Trimming removed 4 bases from V and 6 bases from J, with 12 bases in between. CDR3 length equals 13 residues. The CDR3 nucleotides are TGTGCCAGCAGTTTCAACTTGGGCGCTGAAGCTTTCTTT. Translated: CASSFNLGAEAFF.

V gene TRBV7-3 combines with J gene TRBJ2-1; D could derive from TRBD1 or TRBD2 (5 bases each). The V end was cut by 2 bases, the J end by 9 bases, with 11 bases between. CDR3 length: 13 residues. CDR1 is SGHTA, CDR2 FQGTGA, per germline. CDR3 protein: CASSLQGRSEQFF. The CDR3 DNA follows: TGTGCCAGCAGCTTACAGGGACGTAGTGAGCAGTTCTTC.